Each of the 2 T cell receptor beta chains below was sequenced from the same sample in a study of T cells in Graves' hyperthyroidism and ophthalmopathy. Using RNA transcripts as the source, TCR beta CDR3 regions were amplified. A set of HTBI primers served as the primers for a first-round RT-PCR of the TCR CDR3. TCRdb reprocessed the multiplex PCR reads with MiXCR, giving one entry per CDR3 protein. Counted here are fewer than 250,000 distinct CDR3 sequences, almost 25% occurring once; the ten biggest clones make up roughly 32%. What was sequenced was blood. The receptor set was obtained from a woman aged 40-49 years with Graves' ophthalmopathy.

This clonotype was found many times. The chain carries TRBV28 and TRBJ2-2; D is ambiguous. The germline CDR1 and CDR2 sequences are MDHEN and SYDVKM. The CDR3 is 14 residues long. Trimming removed 4 bases at V and 4 bases at J, with 10 bases between. The CDR3 sequence: CASSWAASTGELFF. The CDR3 DNA reads TGTGCCAGCAGTTGGGCGGCCTCCACCGGGGAGCTGTTTTTT.

This clonotype occurred many times. The chain uses TRBV2 and TRBJ2-7; D call uncertain. Germline V gives CDR1 SNHLY, CDR2 FYNNEI. V lost 3 bases and J 3 bases, leaving 12 bases between the germline ends. The CDR3 length is 14 residues. DNA of the CDR3: TGTGCCAGCAGTGACCTGGGCTTTTTCTACGAGCAGTACTTC. Protein: CASSDLGFFYEQYF. The complete variable domain, with remaining parts taken from reference TRBV2 and TRBJ2-7, reads EPEVTQTPSHQVTQMGQEVILRCVPISNHLYFYWYRQILGQKVEFLVSFYNNEISEKSEIFDDQFSVERPDGSNFTLKIRSTKLEDSAMYFCASSDLGFFYEQYFGPGTRLTVT.